The clone carrying this T cell receptor beta chain has only one observation. Data came from immunoSEQ multiplex PCR; TCRdb stores just in-frame clones and leaves some out. This table holds more than 90,000 clones, approximately 96% found once. The data belong to a study of technical replicates of blood from a handful of donors. Germline assignment: CDR1 SGDLS and CDR2 YYNGEE. There are 20 residues in the CDR3. Trimming at V came to 0 bases and at J to 4 bases, leaving 19 bases not matched to a gene. This TCR was sampled from a human donor in good health. Sequencing used T cells isolated from PBMCs. The J gene is TRBJ2-3, the V gene TRBV9; TRBD1 matches 8 bases. The CDR3 DNA sequence: TGTGCCAGCAGCGTAGGTCCGGCAGGGGGCCGGACCGGGAACGCAGATACGCAGTATTTT. It encodes CASSVGPAGGRTGNADTQYF.